The 12 T cell receptor beta chains below were found in one sample sequenced in a study of CD8 T cells in ankylosing spondylitis (dated by TCRdb to the late 2010s). The protocol used for the library was 5' RACE. Data came from an Illumina HiSeq 2500. TCRdb trimmed public reads at Q25 via fastp, called clones via MiXCR and kept in-frame beta chains. CDR3 protein duplicates are merged, each entry listing the most common genes and DNA. For this sample the table gives 150,000 to 200,000 distinct CDR3 sequences, of which 30% to 40% were detected only once. The ten largest account for about 6% of the sample. Source material: synovial fluid, either unsorted or a sorted T cell fraction (not recorded which). The receptors here all came from a male donor with ankylosing spondylitis.

This clonotype was observed many times. This chain uses TRBV18 with TRBJ1-2, with TRBD1 matching 9 bases. The CDR3 consists of 15 residues. J gave up 6 bases and V 2 bases, and 7 bases lay outside the gene matches. Germline values: CDR1 KGHSH, CDR2 LQKENI. The DNA for the CDR3 is TGTGCCAGCTCACCAAATACAGGGGGCGCCGATGGCTACACCTTC. The encoded protein is CASSPNTGGADGYTF.

The chain links TRBV5-6 to TRBJ1-2; a possible D gene is TRBD1 (5 bases). This CDR3 is built from 14 residues. Trimming took off 4 bases at V and 3 bases at J, with 13 bases between the two ends. The germline V gene encodes CDR1 SGHDT and CDR2 YYEEEE. The CDR3 coding sequence is TGTGCCAGCAGCGCCCCACGGGGGGACTATGGCTACACCTTC. Its protein is CASSAPRGDYGYTF.

The table lists this clonotype with a count of one. The V gene is TRBV3-1, the J gene TRBJ2-1; 8 nucleotides line up with TRBD1. Germline CDR1 LGHDT, CDR2 YNNKEL (reference sequence). The CDR3 is made up of 15 amino acids. Germline trimming cut 4 bases from V and 6 bases from J; bases unmatched to any gene: 8. The CDR3 sequence: CASSPGQGARNEQFF. CDR3 DNA: TGTGCCAGCAGCCCTGGGCAGGGGGCACGCAATGAGCAGTTCTTC.

This clonotype was observed a few times. The chain employs TRBV5-6 and TRBJ2-5, with unresolved D. Trimming pared 1 base from V and 0 bases from J, leaving 7 bases between. Germline CDR1 is SGHDT and CDR2 is YYEEEE. The CDR3 spans 14 residues. The CDR3 region has the DNA TGTGCCAGCAGCTTGTTGGGTAACCAAGAGACCCAGTACTTC. Translation: CASSLLGNQETQYF.

This clonotype was counted a few times. J is TRBJ1-2 and V is TRBV6-1; D not certain. V lost 5 bases and J lost 0, with 1 base in between. The CDR3 has 11 residues. Germline CDR1 MNHNS, CDR2 SASEGT. The CDR3 coding sequence is TGTGCCAGCAGTACTAACTATGGCTACACCTTC. Its protein is CASSTNYGYTF.

The V gene is TRBV5-1, the J gene TRBJ2-2, with 8 bases fitting TRBD1. J lost 6 bases, V lost 5 bases, and 9 bases had no gene match. The CDR3 is 15 amino acids. Germline V gene lookup returns CDR1 SGHRS and CDR2 YFSETQ. CDR3 amino acids: CASRPSTGAAGELFF. DNA for the CDR3: TGCGCCAGCAGACCATCGACAGGGGCGGCCGGGGAGCTGTTTTTT.

This chain links TRBV7-9 with TRBJ2-5; D remains ambiguous. Trimming left V 5 bases short and J 4 bases short, with 17 bases between. This CDR3 contains 15 residues. Germline assignment: CDR1 SEHNR and CDR2 FQNEAQ (reference sequence). The CDR3 region is CASSPRRDGGETQYF. DNA of the CDR3: TGTGCCAGCAGCCCTCGAAGGGATGGCGGAGAGACCCAGTACTTC.

V usage is TRBV12-3 or TRBV12-4 and J usage is TRBJ2-7, with 9 bases identical to TRBD2. The CDR3 has 17 residues. V dropped 2 bases and J dropped 3; count of bases not matched to a gene: 11. The CDR3 is CASSLSPAPAGGYEQYF. For the CDR3, the DNA is TGTGCCAGCAGTTTAAGCCCCGCCCCAGCGGGGGGCTACGAGCAGTACTTC.

The chain is built from TRBV6-1 and TRBJ2-1; 12 bases map to TRBD2. In germline, CDR1 is MNHNS, CDR2 SASEGT. The CDR3 has 15 residues. The ends lost 6 bases at V and 6 bases at J; junction bases unmatched: 6. CDR3 in DNA: TGTGCCAGCAGGCGGCTAGCGGGGGGGTTCAATGAGCAGTTCTTC. This translates into CASRRLAGGFNEQFF.

The V call is TRBV7-2, the J call TRBJ2-7; TRBD2 aligns across 9 bases. The germline CDR1 and CDR2 sequences are SGHTA and FQGNSA. The V gene end was trimmed by 0 bases and the J gene end by 12 bases; junction bases not matched to a gene: 9. The CDR3 is 14 amino acids. The CDR3 here is CASSLATSGLRAYF. CDR3 in DNA: TGTGCCAGCAGCTTAGCTACTAGCGGGCTGCGTGCGTACTTC.

This clonotype appeared many times. The chain carries TRBV12-3 or TRBV12-4 and TRBJ2-1, with 7 positions matching TRBD1. The CDR3 runs to 15 residues. The J segment lost 4 bases and the V segment lost 2 bases, leaving 5 bases of the junction unmatched. For the CDR3, the DNA is TGTGCCAGCAGTTTAACGACAGGGATTTACAATGAGCAGTTCTTC. Protein sequence: CASSLTTGIYNEQFF.

V usage is TRBV12-3 or TRBV12-4 and J usage is TRBJ2-1, with 13 bases aligning to TRBD2. V lost 3 bases, J lost 8 bases, and 4 bases stayed unmatched. The CDR3 sequence is 15 residues long. Written as DNA, the CDR3 is TGTGCCAGCAGTTTTCGGACTAGCGGGGGATATGAGCAGTTCTTC. It translates to CASSFRTSGGYEQFF.